Shown below are 21 T cell receptor beta chains from a single sample sequenced in a study of shared clonotypes between healthy human individuals. Measured with immunoSEQ multiplex PCR; TCRdb has only the in-frame clones, and not every one. The sample has 760,000 or so clones, approximately 97% seen once; the top ten hold about 0.22%. Cells designated naive CD8 were CD45RO-negative and were positively selected for CCR7, with terminally differentiated effector memory CD45RA+ cells excluded. Sequencing used naive CD8+ T cells sorted from blood. All receptors come from a man aged 25-45 years in good health.

V is TRBV7-9 and J is TRBJ2-1, with TRBD2 matching over 15 bases. Germline CDR1 and CDR2: SEHNR and FQNEAQ (reference sequence). There are 16 residues in the CDR3. The ends lost 5 bases at V and 5 bases at J; junction bases unmatched: 4. As DNA, the CDR3 is TGTGCCAGCAGCCCATGGACTAGCGGGAGGGACAATGAGCAGTTCTTC. This translates into CASSPWTSGRDNEQFF.

The chain couples TRBV6-5 to TRBJ2-3, with 9 bases lining up with TRBD2. Unmatched junction bases numbered 6, after V lost 2 bases and J lost 3 bases. There are 16 residues in the CDR3. CDR1 and CDR2 (germline): MNHEY, SVGAGI. The DNA for the CDR3 is TGTGCCAGCAGTTACGATCCTAGCGGGATAACAGATACGCAGTATTTT. Translated: CASSYDPSGITDTQYF.

The chain joins TRBV5-1 to TRBJ2-1; perhaps TRBD1 as D (6 bases). The CDR3 contains 14 residues. V lost 5 bases to trimming and J lost 4 bases, with 13 bases between them. Looked up from germline, CDR1 is SGHRS and CDR2 is YFSETQ. The CDR3 DNA is TGCGCCAGCAGTTTAAACCAGGGGTACAATGAGCAGTTCTTC. Its translation: CASSLNQGYNEQFF.

J is TRBJ2-3 and V is TRBV7-2, with 12 bases that match TRBD2. CDR1 is SGHTA, CDR2 FQGNSA, per germline. V shed 1 base, J shed 1 base, and the junction held 9 bases outside the gene matches. The CDR3 is made up of 19 amino acids. The CDR3 DNA is TGTGCCAGCAGCTTAGACGGGATGCTAGCGGGAGGGGGCACAGATACGCAGTATTTT. Protein sequence: CASSLDGMLAGGGTDTQYF.

The chain employs TRBV7-9 and TRBJ2-3, with 12 bases matching TRBD2. V lost 2 bases to trimming and J lost 2 bases; unmatched junction nucleotides: 2. The CDR3 loop spans 16 amino acids. Germline CDR1 is SEHNR and CDR2 is FQNEAQ (reference sequence). The CDR3 is CASSLRLAGDTDTQYF. CDR3 DNA: TGTGCCAGCAGCTTAAGACTAGCGGGAGACACAGATACGCAGTATTTT.

V usage is TRBV18 and J usage is TRBJ1-1, with D uncertain. The V end was cut by 0 bases, the J end by 3 bases, with 11 bases between. The CDR3 is 15 amino acids. CDR1 KGHSH and CDR2 LQKENI come from the germline V gene. The CDR3 DNA is TGTGCCAGCTCACCACCAACCCTGAGGGACACTGAAGCTTTCTTT. Translated: CASSPPTLRDTEAFF.

In nucleotides, the CDR3 is TGTGCCAGCGGCGACGGGACAGGGGTTTTGAGTGAGCAGTACTTC. This encodes CASGDGTGVLSEQYF. J is TRBJ2-7 and V is TRBV5-5; TRBD1 matches at 10 bases. V lost 7 bases to trimming and J lost 7 bases; unmatched junction nucleotides: 14. This CDR3 comprises 15 residues. CDR1 and CDR2 from the germline V gene are SGHKS and YYEKEE (reference sequence).

V and J are TRBV30 and TRBJ2-1, with 11 bases aligning to TRBD1. This CDR3 has 14 residues. The V and J ends lost 0 bases and 8 bases, in that order; junction bases with no gene match: 3. In germline, CDR1 is GTSNPN, CDR2 SVGIG (reference sequence). The CDR3 spells CAWSVDRGRDEQFF. The CDR3 coding sequence is TGTGCCTGGAGTGTGGACAGGGGGCGGGATGAGCAGTTCTTC.

This chain links TRBV6-5 with TRBJ1-5, with D unclear. CDR1 is MNHEY, CDR2 SVGAGI, per germline. Trimming pared 4 bases from V and 7 bases from J, leaving 14 bases between. This CDR3 is built from 14 residues. CDR3 in amino acids: CASSSDFAGQPQHF. CDR3 DNA sequence: TGTGCCAGCAGTTCGGATTTTGCTGGCCAGCCCCAGCATTTT.

This chain joins TRBV9 and TRBJ2-1; D gene uncertain. Germline assignment: CDR1 SGDLS and CDR2 YYNGEE. This CDR3 contains 15 residues. Trimming cost V 0 bases and J 1 base, with 8 bases left between them. CDR3 DNA sequence: TGTGCCAGCAGCGTAGAAGCTGGGTCCTACAATGAGCAGTTCTTC. Translated, it gives CASSVEAGSYNEQFF. Full variable domain (remainder filled in from reference TRBV9 and TRBJ2-1): DSGVTQTPKHLITATGQRVTLRCSPRSGDLSVYWYQQSLDQGLQFLIQYYNGEERAKGNILERFSAQQFPDLHSELNLSSLELGDSALYFCASSVEAGSYNEQFFGPGTRLTVL.

The chain carries TRBV7-6 and TRBJ2-3; possibly TRBD2 for D (6 bases). Trimming took 1 base from V and 0 from J, leaving 14 bases between them. CDR1 SGHVS and CDR2 FNYEAQ come from the germline V gene. The CDR3 has 17 residues. The CDR3, as DNA: TGTGCCAGCAGCTTAGGGGTGGCGACTAGAAGCACAGATACGCAGTATTTT. Its protein product is CASSLGVATRSTDTQYF.

The chain recombines TRBV9 with TRBJ2-1, with no clear D. The V and J ends lost 3 bases and 0 bases respectively, with 7 bases between them. Germline CDR1 and CDR2: SGDLS and YYNGEE. CDR3 length equals 14 residues. In nucleotides, the CDR3 is TGTGCCAGCAGCGCGTCGGACTCCTACAATGAGCAGTTCTTC. Translation: CASSASDSYNEQFF.

The chain is built from TRBV9 and TRBJ2-2; D perhaps matches TRBD1 (5 bases). The CDR3 totals 14 residues. Germline CDR1 reads SGDLS; CDR2 reads YYNGEE. The V end lost 2 bases, the J end lost 4 bases, and 9 bases lay between the germline ends. This CDR3 reads CASSVDRATGELFF. The CDR3 DNA sequence: TGTGCCAGCAGCGTTGACAGAGCCACCGGGGAGCTGTTTTTT. Looking up the rest from reference TRBV9 and TRBJ2-2 gives the full variable domain: DSGVTQTPKHLITATGQRVTLRCSPRSGDLSVYWYQQSLDQGLQFLIQYYNGEERAKGNILERFSAQQFPDLHSELNLSSLELGDSALYFCASSVDRATGELFFGEGSRLTVL.

This sequence joins TRBV7-6 and TRBJ2-5; 8 nucleotides line up with TRBD1. This CDR3 is 13 amino acids long. Germline values: CDR1 SGHVS, CDR2 FNYEAQ. The J segment lost 7 bases and the V segment lost 4 bases, leaving 5 bases of the junction unmatched. Here the CDR3 DNA reads TGTGCCAGCAGCTCCGGACAGGGACCGACCCAGTACTTC. Translated: CASSSGQGPTQYF.

This clone came up once. This chain uses TRBV11-3 with TRBJ2-2; the match to TRBD2 covers 13 bases. Germline trimming cut 5 bases from V and 4 bases from J; bases unmatched to any gene: 7. The CDR3 runs to 17 residues. The germline CDR1 and CDR2 sequences are SGHNT and YENEEA. The CDR3 loop is CASSLLAGGPTTGELFF. The CDR3 region has the DNA TGTGCCAGCAGCCTACTAGCGGGAGGGCCTACCACCGGGGAGCTGTTTTTT.

The chain employs TRBV6-1 and TRBJ2-7; TRBD2 matches at 13 bases. Germline V lookup: CDR1 MNHNS, CDR2 SASEGT. J gave up 1 base and V 4 bases, and 10 bases lay outside the gene matches. The CDR3 is 18 residues long. The CDR3 loop reads CASSGPIRTSGSSYEQYF. The CDR3 DNA reads TGTGCCAGCAGTGGGCCCATAAGGACTAGCGGGAGTTCCTACGAGCAGTACTTC.

CDR3 amino acids: CASSYRPLVEGNTIYF. The CDR3 DNA reads as TGTGCCAGCAGTTACCGGCCGCTGGTGGAGGGAAACACCATATATTTT. The chain employs TRBV6-5 and TRBJ1-3, with D unresolved. The germline V gene encodes CDR1 MNHEY and CDR2 SVGAGI. Trimming left V 2 bases short and J 4 bases short, with 15 bases between. The CDR3 has 16 amino acids.

The chain is built from TRBV7-9 and TRBJ2-3, with 11 bases matching TRBD2. Germline V gene data show CDR1 as SEHNR and CDR2 as FQNEAQ (reference sequence). V shed 1 base, J shed 5 bases, and the junction held 11 bases outside the gene matches. The length of the CDR3 is 18 residues. The CDR3 DNA follows: TGTGCCAGCAGCTTAGGGATAAAAGTAGCGGGAGGGGAAGATACGCAGTATTTT. It translates to CASSLGIKVAGGEDTQYF. The full variable domain, in which reference TRBV7-9 and TRBJ2-3 provide the parts outside the CDR3, is DTGVSQNPRHKITKRGQNVTFRCDPISEHNRLYWYRQTLGQGPEFLTYFQNEAQLEKSRLLSDRFSAERPKGSFSTLEIQRTEQGDSAMYLCASSLGIKVAGGEDTQYFGPGTRLTVL.

The chain recombines TRBV5-6 with TRBJ2-5, with 9 bases that match TRBD1. Trimming took 3 bases from V and 5 from J; bases not matched to a gene: 5. Germline loops: CDR1 SGHDT, CDR2 YYEEEE. CDR3 size: 14 residues. Here the CDR3 DNA reads TGTGCCAGCAGCTCGGGGACAGGGAGGGAGACCCAGTACTTC. Amino acids: CASSSGTGRETQYF.

The rearrangement links TRBV20-1 to TRBJ2-3, with D perhaps TRBD2 (5 bases). The CDR3 has 11 amino acids. The V end was cut by 7 bases, the J end by 2 bases, with 7 bases between. Germline V gene sequence: CDR1 DFQATT, CDR2 SNEGSKA (reference sequence). The DNA for the CDR3 is TGCAGTGTCGGGGACACAGATACGCAGTATTTT. Residues: CSVGDTDTQYF.

The chain links TRBV11-2 to TRBJ2-1; no reliable D call. Trimming removed 1 base from V and 2 bases from J, with 9 bases in between. This CDR3 spans 15 amino acids. In germline, CDR1 is SGHAT, CDR2 FQNNGV. The chain's CDR3 is CASSLGPEPYNEQFF. The CDR3 bases are TGTGCCAGCAGCTTAGGACCCGAGCCCTACAATGAGCAGTTCTTC.